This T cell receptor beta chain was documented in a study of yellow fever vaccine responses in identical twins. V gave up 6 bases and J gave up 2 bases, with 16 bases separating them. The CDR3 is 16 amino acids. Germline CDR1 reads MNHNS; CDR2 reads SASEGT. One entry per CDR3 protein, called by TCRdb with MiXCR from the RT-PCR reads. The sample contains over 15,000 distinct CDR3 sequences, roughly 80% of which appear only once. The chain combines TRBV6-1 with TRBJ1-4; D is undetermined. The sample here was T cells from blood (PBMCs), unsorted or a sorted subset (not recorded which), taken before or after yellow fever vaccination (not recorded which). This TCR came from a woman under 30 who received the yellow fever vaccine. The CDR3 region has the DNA TGTGCCAGCAGCCTCTCTGGTCCGGGCACTAATGAAAAACTGTTTTTT. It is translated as CASSLSGPGTNEKLFF.